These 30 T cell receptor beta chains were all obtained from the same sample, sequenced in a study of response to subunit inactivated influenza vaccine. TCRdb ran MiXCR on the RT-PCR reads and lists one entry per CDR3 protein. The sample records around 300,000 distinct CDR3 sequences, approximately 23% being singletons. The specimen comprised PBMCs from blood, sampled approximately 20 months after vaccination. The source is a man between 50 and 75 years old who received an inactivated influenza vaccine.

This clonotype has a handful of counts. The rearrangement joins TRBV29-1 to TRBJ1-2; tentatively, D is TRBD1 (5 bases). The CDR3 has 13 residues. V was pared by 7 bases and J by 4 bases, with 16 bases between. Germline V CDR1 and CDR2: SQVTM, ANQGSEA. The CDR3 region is CSAGDPQGYGYTF. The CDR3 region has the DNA TGCAGCGCTGGGGACCCCCAGGGCTATGGCTACACCTTC. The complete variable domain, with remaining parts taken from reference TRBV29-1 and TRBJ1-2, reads SAVISQKPSRDICQRGTSLTIQCQVDSQVTMMFWYRQQPGQSLTLIATANQGSEATYESGFVIDKFPISRPNLTFSTLTVSNMSPEDSSIYLCSAGDPQGYGYTFGSGTRLTVV.

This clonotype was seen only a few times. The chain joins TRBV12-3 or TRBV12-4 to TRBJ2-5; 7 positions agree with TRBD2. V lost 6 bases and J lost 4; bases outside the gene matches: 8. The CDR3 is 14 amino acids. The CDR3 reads CASRPRTSPETQYF. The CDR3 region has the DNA TGTGCCAGCAGACCTCGGACTAGTCCAGAGACCCAGTACTTC.

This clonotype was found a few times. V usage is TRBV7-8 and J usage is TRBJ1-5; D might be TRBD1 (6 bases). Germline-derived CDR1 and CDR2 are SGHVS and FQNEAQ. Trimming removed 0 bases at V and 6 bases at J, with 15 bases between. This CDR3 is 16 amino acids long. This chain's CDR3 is CASSLAAQGQAQPQHF. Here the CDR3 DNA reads TGTGCCAGCAGCTTAGCTGCCCAGGGGCAGGCTCAGCCCCAGCATTTT.

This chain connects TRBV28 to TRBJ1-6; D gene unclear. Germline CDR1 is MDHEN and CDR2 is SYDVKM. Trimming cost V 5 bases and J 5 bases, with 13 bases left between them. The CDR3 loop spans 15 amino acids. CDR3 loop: CASSITTDDNSPLHF. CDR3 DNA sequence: TGTGCCAGCAGTATCACGACGGACGATAATTCACCCCTCCACTTT.

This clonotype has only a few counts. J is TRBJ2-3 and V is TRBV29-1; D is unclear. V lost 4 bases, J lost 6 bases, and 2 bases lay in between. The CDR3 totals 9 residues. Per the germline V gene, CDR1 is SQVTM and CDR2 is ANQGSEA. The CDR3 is CSVGDTQYF. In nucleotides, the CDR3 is TGCAGCGTTGGGGATACGCAGTATTTT.

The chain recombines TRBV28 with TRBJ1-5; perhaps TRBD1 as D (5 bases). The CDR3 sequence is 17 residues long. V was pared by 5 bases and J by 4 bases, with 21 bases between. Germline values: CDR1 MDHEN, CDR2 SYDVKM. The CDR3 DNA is TGTGCCAGCAGTAGGGCCACTTACATGGGGGGGAATCAGCCCCAGCATTTT. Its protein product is CASSRATYMGGNQPQHF.

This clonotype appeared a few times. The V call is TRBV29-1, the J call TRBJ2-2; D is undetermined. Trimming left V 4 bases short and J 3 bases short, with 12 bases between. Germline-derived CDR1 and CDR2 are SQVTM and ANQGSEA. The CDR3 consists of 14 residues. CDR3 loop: CSVGGRLDTGELFF. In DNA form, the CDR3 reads TGCAGCGTTGGTGGACGGTTAGACACCGGGGAGCTGTTTTTT.

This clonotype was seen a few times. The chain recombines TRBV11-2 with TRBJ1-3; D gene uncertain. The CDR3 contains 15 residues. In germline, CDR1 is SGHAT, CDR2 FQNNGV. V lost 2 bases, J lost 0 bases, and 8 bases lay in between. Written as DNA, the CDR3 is TGTGCCAGCAGCTTACCAGGCCCCTCTGGAAACACCATATATTTT. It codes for CASSLPGPSGNTIYF.

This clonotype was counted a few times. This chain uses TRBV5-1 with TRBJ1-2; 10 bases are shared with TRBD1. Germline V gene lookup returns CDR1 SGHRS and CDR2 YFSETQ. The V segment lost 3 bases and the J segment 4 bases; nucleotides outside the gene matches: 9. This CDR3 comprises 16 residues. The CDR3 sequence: CASSWDRGNRPYGYTF. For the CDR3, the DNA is TGCGCCAGCAGCTGGGACAGGGGAAACCGTCCCTATGGCTACACCTTC.

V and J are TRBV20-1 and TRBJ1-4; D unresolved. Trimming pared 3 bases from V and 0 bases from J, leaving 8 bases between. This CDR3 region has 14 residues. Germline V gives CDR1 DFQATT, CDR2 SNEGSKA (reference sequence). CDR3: CSASPVATNEKLFF. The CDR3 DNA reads TGCAGTGCTAGTCCGGTTGCAACTAATGAAAAACTGTTTTTT.

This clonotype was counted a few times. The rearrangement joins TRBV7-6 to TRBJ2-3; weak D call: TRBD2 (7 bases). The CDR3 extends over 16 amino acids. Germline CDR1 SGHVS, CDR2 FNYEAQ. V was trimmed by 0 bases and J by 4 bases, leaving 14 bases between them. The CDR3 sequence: CASSLAGGPLSDTQYF. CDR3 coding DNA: TGTGCCAGCAGCTTAGCGGGGGGGCCCCTGTCAGATACGCAGTATTTT.

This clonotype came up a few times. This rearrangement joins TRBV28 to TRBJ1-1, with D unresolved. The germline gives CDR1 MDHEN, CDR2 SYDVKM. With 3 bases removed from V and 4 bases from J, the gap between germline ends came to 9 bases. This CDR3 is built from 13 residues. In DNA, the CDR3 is TGTGCCAGCAGTTTTGGGAGGAGCACTGAAGCTTTCTTT. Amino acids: CASSFGRSTEAFF. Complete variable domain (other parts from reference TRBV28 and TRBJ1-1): DVKVTQSSRYLVKRTGEKVFLECVQDMDHENMFWYRQDPGLGLRLIYFSYDVKMKEKGDIPEGYSVSREKKERFSLILESASTNQTSMYLCASSFGRSTEAFFGQGTRLTVV.

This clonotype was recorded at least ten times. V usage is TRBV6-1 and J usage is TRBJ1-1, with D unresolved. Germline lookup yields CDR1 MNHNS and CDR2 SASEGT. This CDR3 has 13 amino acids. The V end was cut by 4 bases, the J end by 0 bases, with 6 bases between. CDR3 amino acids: CASSGAMNTEAFF. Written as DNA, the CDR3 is TGTGCCAGCAGTGGGGCCATGAACACTGAAGCTTTCTTT.

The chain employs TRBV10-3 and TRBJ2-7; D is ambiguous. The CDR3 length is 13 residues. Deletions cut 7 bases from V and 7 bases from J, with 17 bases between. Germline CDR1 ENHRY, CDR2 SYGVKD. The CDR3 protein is CAITPGPMKEQYF. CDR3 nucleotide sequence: TGTGCCATCACCCCGGGCCCAATGAAAGAGCAGTACTTC.

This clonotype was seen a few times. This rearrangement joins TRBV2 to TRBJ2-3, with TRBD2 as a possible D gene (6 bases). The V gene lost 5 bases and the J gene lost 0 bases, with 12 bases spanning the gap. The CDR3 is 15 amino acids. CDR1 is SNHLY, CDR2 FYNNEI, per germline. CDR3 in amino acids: CASSRGTSSTDTQYF. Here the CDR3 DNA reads TGTGCCAGCAGTCGCGGGACTTCTAGCACAGATACGCAGTATTTT.

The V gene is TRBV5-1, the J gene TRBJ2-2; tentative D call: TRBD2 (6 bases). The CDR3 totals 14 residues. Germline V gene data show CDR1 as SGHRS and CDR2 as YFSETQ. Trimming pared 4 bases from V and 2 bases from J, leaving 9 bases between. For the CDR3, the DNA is TGCGCCAGCAGCCGGGACTTTAACACCGGGGAGCTGTTTTTT. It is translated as CASSRDFNTGELFF.

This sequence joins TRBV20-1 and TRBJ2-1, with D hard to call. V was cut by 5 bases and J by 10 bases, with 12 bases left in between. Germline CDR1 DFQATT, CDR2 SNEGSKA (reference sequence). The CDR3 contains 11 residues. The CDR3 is CSAEPSKEQFF. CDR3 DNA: TGCAGTGCTGAACCCAGTAAGGAGCAGTTCTTC.

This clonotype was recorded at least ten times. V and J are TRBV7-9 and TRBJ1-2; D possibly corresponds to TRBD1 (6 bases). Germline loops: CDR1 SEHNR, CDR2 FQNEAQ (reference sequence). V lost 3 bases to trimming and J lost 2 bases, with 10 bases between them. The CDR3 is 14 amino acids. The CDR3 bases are TGTGCCAGCAGCTTTGTCAGGGGAAACTATGGCTACACCTTC. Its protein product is CASSFVRGNYGYTF.

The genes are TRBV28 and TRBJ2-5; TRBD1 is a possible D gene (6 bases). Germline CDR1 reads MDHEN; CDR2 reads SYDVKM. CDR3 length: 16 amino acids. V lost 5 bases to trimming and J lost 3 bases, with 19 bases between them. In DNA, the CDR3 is TGTGCCAGCAGTGCACTCGGGACAACGACCAAAGAGACCCAGTACTTC. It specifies CASSALGTTTKETQYF.

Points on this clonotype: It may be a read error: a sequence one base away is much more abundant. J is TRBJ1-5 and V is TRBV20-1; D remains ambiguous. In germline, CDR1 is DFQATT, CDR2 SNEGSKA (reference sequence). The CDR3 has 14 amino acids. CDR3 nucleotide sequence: TGCAGTGCCTCACGCGGGCTTATCAATCAGCCCGAGCATTTT. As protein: CSASRGLINQPEHF.

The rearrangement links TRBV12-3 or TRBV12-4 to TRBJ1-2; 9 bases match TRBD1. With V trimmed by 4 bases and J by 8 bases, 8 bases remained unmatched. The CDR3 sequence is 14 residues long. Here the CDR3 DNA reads TGTGCCAGCAGTTCAATCTGGGACAGGGTAGGCTACACCTTC. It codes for CASSSIWDRVGYTF.

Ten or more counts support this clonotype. CDR3 nucleotides: TGTGCCAGCAGTTTGTCGCGAGGCGGAAACACTGAAGCTTTCTTT. It specifies CASSLSRGGNTEAFF. V and J are TRBV27 and TRBJ1-1; D is ambiguous. V lost 3 bases to trimming and J lost 2 bases, with 13 bases between them. The CDR3 has 15 residues. Germline-derived CDR1 and CDR2 are MNHEY and SMNVEV (reference sequence).

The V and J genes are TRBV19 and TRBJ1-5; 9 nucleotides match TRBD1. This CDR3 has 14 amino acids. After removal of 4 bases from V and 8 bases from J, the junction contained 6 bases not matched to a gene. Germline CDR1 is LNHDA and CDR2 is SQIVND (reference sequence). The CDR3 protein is CASSRTGAQKPQHF. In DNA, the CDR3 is TGTGCCAGTAGTAGGACAGGGGCCCAAAAGCCCCAGCATTTT.

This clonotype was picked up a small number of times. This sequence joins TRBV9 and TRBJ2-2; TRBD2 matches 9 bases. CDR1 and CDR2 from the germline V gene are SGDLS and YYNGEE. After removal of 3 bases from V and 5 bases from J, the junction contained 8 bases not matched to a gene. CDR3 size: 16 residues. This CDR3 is CASSETGLALTGELFF. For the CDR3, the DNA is TGTGCCAGCAGCGAGACGGGACTAGCCTTGACCGGGGAGCTGTTTTTT.

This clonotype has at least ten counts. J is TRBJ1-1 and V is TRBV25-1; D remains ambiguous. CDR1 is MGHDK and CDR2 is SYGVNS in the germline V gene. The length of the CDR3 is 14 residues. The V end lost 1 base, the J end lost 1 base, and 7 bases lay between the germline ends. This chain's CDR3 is CASSESWRNTEAFF. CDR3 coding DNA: TGTGCCAGCAGTGAATCGTGGAGGAACACTGAAGCTTTCTTT.

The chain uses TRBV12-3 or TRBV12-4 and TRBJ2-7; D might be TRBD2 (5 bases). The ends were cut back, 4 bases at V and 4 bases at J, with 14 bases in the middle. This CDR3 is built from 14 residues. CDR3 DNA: TGTGCCAGCAGTTACGGGGTCCGAGAGTACGAGCAGTACTTC. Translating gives CASSYGVREYEQYF.

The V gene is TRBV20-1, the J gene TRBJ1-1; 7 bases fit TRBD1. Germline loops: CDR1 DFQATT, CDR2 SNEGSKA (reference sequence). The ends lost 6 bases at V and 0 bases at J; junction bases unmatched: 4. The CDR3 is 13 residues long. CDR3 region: CSAKQGMNTEAFF. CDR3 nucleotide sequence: TGCAGTGCAAAACAGGGGATGAACACTGAAGCTTTCTTT.

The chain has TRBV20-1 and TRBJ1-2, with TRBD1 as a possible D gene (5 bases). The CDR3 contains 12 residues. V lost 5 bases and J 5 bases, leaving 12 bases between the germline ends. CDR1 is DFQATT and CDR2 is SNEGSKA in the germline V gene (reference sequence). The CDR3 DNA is TGCAGTGCTCTGCGGGACCTGTATGGCTACACCTTC. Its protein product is CSALRDLYGYTF.

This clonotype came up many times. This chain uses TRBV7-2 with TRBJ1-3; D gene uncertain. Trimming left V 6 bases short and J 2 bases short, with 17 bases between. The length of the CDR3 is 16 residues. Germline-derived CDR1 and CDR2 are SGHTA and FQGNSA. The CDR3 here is CASRDWQGGTGNTIYF. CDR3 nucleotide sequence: TGTGCCAGCAGAGACTGGCAAGGCGGAACTGGAAACACCATATATTTT.

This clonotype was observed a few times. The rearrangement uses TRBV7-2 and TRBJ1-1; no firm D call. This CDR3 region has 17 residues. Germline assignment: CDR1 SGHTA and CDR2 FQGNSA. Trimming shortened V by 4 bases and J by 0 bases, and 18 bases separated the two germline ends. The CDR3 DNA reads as TGTGCCAGCAGCTCGGAGGTGAGGAGGGCTATGAACACTGAAGCTTTCTTT. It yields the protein CASSSEVRRAMNTEAFF.